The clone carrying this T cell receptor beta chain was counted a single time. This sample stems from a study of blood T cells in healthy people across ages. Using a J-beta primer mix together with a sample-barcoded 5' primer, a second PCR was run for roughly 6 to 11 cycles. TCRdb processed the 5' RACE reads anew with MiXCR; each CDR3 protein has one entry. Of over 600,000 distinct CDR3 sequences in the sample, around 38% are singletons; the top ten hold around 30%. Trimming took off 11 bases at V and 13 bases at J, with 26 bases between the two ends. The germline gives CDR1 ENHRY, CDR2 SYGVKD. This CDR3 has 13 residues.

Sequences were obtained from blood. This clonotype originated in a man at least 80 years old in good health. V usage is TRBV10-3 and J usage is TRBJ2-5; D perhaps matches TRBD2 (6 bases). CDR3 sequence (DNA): TGTGCCGCCTCGGGAGCCGACGCCTACGAGCGGTACTTC. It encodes CAASGADAYERYF.